This T cell receptor (beta chain) was documented in a study of T cells after posttransplantation cyclophosphamide. General study findings and limits: Recipient CMV seropositivity and CMV reactivation strongly tracked TRB clonality.

As concerns this clone: Its antigen is undetermined. The same CDR3 arises from other DNA sequences in this sample as well.

Some clones are missing from TCRdb's copy, which holds only in-frame ones; the method was immunoSEQ multiplex PCR. Sampling found about 38,000 clones, none seen once. Germline V CDR1 and CDR2: SEHNR, FQNEAQ (reference sequence). This CDR3 contains 14 residues. J gave up 4 bases and V 5 bases, and 4 bases lay outside the gene matches. The sequence was obtained from a man aged 50 to 59 in good health, CMV-negative, and a related stem cell transplant donor. Material: PBMCs. V is TRBV7-9 and J is TRBJ2-1, with 8 nucleotides matching TRBD1. The CDR3 protein is CASSIRDRYNEQFF. The CDR3 region has the DNA TGTGCCAGCAGCATACGGGACAGGTACAATGAGCAGTTCTTC.